The rows below give T cell receptor beta chains drawn from one sample of a study of blood T cell repertoires in COVID-19. Only in-frame clones appear in the TCRdb table, and some are missing; sequencing was by immunoSEQ multiplex PCR. Of under 300,000 clones listed, roughly nine tenths are singletons. The sample taken for sequencing was PBMCs or T cells enriched from blood (not recorded which). These receptor sequences come from a human donor in a cohort exposed to, infected with or recovered from COVID-19 (not recorded which). The donor label of this sample is uncertain. CDR3s leave out the opening cysteine and the closing phenylalanine or tryptophan. D genes are given only for firm matches.

TRBV27	.	ASGRWGVTYEQY
TRBV18	TRBD1	ASSPGTGGSNQPQH
TRBV19	.	ASRRGTFAF
TRBV19	.	ASSIRTLNTEAF
TRBV7-9	.	ASTTKVQGNTEAF
TRBV27	.	ASSSSRGGTDTQY
TRBV20-1	.	SALNIYEQY
TRBV30	TRBD1	AWSTGQPNTGELF
TRBV29-1	TRBD1	SVYGTAGKAF
TRBV18	TRBD1	ASSRDRETDTQY
TRBV6-1	.	ASSGGLGLQGSPYTEAF
TRBV7-9	TRBD1	ASSLSRTGRETQY
TRBV10-3	TRBD1	AISEGQGLNHQPQH
TRBV9	TRBD1	ASNRGDGGNGYT
TRBV10-3	.	AISESGGNSPLH
TRBV19	TRBD1	ASSSRQGATNEQY
TRBV5-1	TRBD1	ASSSTVGQGALEAF
TRBV19	.	ASSISSGDGYT
TRBV29-1	TRBD2	SVGRERTSGHETQY
TRBV2	TRBD1	ASSEDGNRGMYGYT
TRBV30	TRBD1	AGTGGSGELF
TRBV7-8	.	ASSLAPLVSETQY
TRBV9	.	ASSVATGQYEQY
TRBV3-1/TRBV3-2	TRBD1	ASSYGQGGYIQY
TRBV20-1	.	SASNTRGAGELF
TRBV2	.	ASTLDRLDNQPQH
TRBV7-9	.	ASSLGFGEQY
TRBV4-1	.	ASSQLKGRNTGELF
TRBV7-2	.	ASSPSGVAKNIQY
TRBV12-5	TRBD1	ASGLLRDRGRHQPQH
TRBV30	.	AWSAAGLGNTIY
TRBV11-2	TRBD2	ASSRIAGDNEQF
TRBV27	TRBD1	ASSSRTGLGNTEAF
TRBV6-6	TRBD1	ASTGQGYEQY
TRBV5-1	.	ASYREGEAF